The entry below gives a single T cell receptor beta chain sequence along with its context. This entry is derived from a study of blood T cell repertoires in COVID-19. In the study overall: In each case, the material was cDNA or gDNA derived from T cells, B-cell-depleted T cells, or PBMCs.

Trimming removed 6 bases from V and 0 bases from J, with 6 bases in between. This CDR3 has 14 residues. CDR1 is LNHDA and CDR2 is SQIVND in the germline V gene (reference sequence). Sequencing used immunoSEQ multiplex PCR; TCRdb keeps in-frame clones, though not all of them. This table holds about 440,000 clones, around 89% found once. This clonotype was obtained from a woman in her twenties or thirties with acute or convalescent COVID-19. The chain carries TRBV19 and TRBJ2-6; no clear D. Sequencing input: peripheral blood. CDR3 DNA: TGTGCCAGTAGAGCTATCTCTGGGGCCAACGTCCTGACTTTC. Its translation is CASRAISGANVLTF.